This entry concerns a single T cell receptor beta chain. Assay used: immunoSEQ multiplex PCR; TCRdb lists only in-frame clones, some missing. This table has over a million clones, approximately 72% appearing once. This record comes from a study of shared clonotypes between healthy human individuals. This CDR3 is built from 14 residues. V lost 1 base, J lost 2 bases, and 8 bases lay in between. CDR1 and CDR2 from the germline V gene are SGHDN and FVKESK. Sequences were obtained from memory CD4+ T cells sorted from blood. As for subset: CD45RA-negative fraction. The source is a man younger than 35 in good health. The gene calls are TRBV14 and TRBJ2-5; D is ambiguous. The CDR3 region is CASSQVVSQETQYF. Written as DNA, the CDR3 is TGTGCCAGCAGCCAAGTTGTCAGTCAAGAGACCCAGTACTTC.